The rows below give T cell receptor beta chains drawn from one sample of a study of T-cell memory formation after mild COVID-19. TCRdb re-called the 5' RACE reads through MiXCR, storing one row per CDR3 protein. Here the sample spans about 440,000 distinct CDR3 sequences, roughly 20% being singletons. What was sequenced was PBMCs or a T cell subset sorted from them (not recorded which). Receptors were obtained from an adult woman who had mild COVID-19 (a few samples of this study predate the infection). Cell type and time point are not known. The CDR3 runs from the conserved cysteine through the conserved F or W. The D gene is left open where the match is weak. Rows give clone size only sometimes, using once, few, many, or a class for an expanded clone.

v_gene	abundance	d_gene	j_gene	CDR3nt	CDR3aa
TRBV7-6	NA	NA	TRBJ1-1	TGTGCCAGCAGAAGGGACTTCCAGAACACTGAAGCTTTCTTT	CASRRDFQNTEAFF
TRBV6-6	NA	NA	TRBJ2-3	TGTGCCAGCAGTTACTCTCCCAGGGCCCTGGGGGCAGATACGCAGTATTTT	CASSYSPRALGADTQYF
TRBV6-2/TRBV6-3	NA	NA	TRBJ2-7	TGTGCCAGCAGCCCCGCGGGGATATACGAGCAGTACTTC	CASSPAGIYEQYF
TRBV6-6	NA	NA	TRBJ2-7	TGTGCCAGCAGTTACAGGGGTTCTCCCTACGAGCAGTACTTC	CASSYRGSPYEQYF
TRBV3-1	many	NA	TRBJ2-7	TGTGCCAGCAGCCAAGGGCGGGAAGGGACAACAAGTTTCTACGAGCAGTACTTC	CASSQGREGTTSFYEQYF
TRBV7-6	few	NA	TRBJ2-1	TGTGCCAGCAGCTTAGTTCCCAGCTCCTACAATGAGCAGTTCTTC	CASSLVPSSYNEQFF
TRBV11-2	few	NA	TRBJ2-7	TGTGCCAGCAGCTTAGATGGAACAGGCTCGAGCTCCTACGAGCAGTACTTC	CASSLDGTGSSSYEQYF
TRBV6-1	few	TRBD1	TRBJ1-6	TGTGCCAGCACCTGGACAGGGGCCTCTTCACCCCTCCACTTT	CASTWTGASSPLHF
TRBV3-1	NA	NA	TRBJ2-3	TGTGCCAGCAGCCAAGTCCCAAAGGGTACGCAGTATTTT	CASSQVPKGTQYF
TRBV7-9	many	TRBD1	TRBJ2-5	TGTGCCAGCAGCCTAGACAGGGGGCAAGAGACCCAGTACTTC	CASSLDRGQETQYF
TRBV12-3/TRBV12-4	once	NA	TRBJ1-5	TGTGCCAGCAGTTTCTCCGGGTGGGGGTCTCTCAATCAGCCCCAGCATTTT	CASSFSGWGSLNQPQHF
TRBV10-3	once	NA	TRBJ2-5	TGTGCCATAGCCGCTGTGGGGGGGACCCAGTACTTC	CAIAAVGGTQYF
TRBV7-9	few	TRBD2	TRBJ2-5	TGTGCCAGCAGCTCGCGGACTAGCGTAGAGACCCAGTACTTC	CASSSRTSVETQYF
TRBV13	NA	NA	TRBJ2-7	TGTGCCAGCAGCCTACGCCGGTACAAGGCCTACGAGCAGTACTTC	CASSLRRYKAYEQYF
TRBV7-2	few	NA	TRBJ2-1	TGTGCCAGCAGCCCCCAGAGTGTCAATGAGCAGTTCTTC	CASSPQSVNEQFF
TRBV6-1	NA	NA	TRBJ2-7	TGTGCCAGCAGTGAAGCGGGTCAAGTGGGGTTCATCTCCTACGAGCAGTACTTC	CASSEAGQVGFISYEQYF
TRBV29-1	few	NA	TRBJ2-7	TGCAGCGTAAGAACTCCCGGGAGCTACGAGCAGTACTTC	CSVRTPGSYEQYF
TRBV12-3/TRBV12-4	NA	NA	TRBJ1-5	TGTGCCAGCAGTTTACAGGAGCGGGGGCCCCAGCATTTT	CASSLQERGPQHF
TRBV10-3	once	NA	TRBJ1-2	TGTGCCATCAGTGAGATATCGACGGGGCAAGGCTATGGCTACACCTTC	CAISEISTGQGYGYTF
TRBV19	NA	NA	TRBJ2-7	TGTGCCAGTAGTATCACAGCAGGGAGCTCCTACGAGCAGTACTTC	CASSITAGSSYEQYF
TRBV24-1	few	TRBD1	TRBJ2-1	TGTGCCACAGGGGCTCGGACAGGCTACAATGAGCAGTTCTTC	CATGARTGYNEQFF
TRBV7-9	NA	NA	TRBJ2-7	TGTGCCAGCAGCTTAGAATTTGGGCGGAGCTCCTACGAGCAGTACTTC	CASSLEFGRSSYEQYF